This T cell receptor beta chain was captured in a study of a mutant IDH1 vaccine in newly diagnosed glioma. Study overall: Prior therapy was radiotherapy, temozolomide, or both; most received both. V12 took place at week 35, and V13 at week 47.

V shed 4 bases and J 6 bases; nucleotides not matched to a gene: 6. Germline V lookup: CDR1 LNHDA, CDR2 SQIVND (reference sequence). The CDR3 contains 16 residues. Study results and limitations: Pseudoprogression appeared independent of alterations in top peripheral clonotypes.

Documented time point: week 35, safety follow-up. Alongside topical imiquimod, each dose of vaccine comprised 300 ug of mutant IDH1 20-mer peptide. Some clones are missing from TCRdb's copy, which holds only in-frame ones; the method was immunoSEQ multiplex PCR. The table has tens of thousands of clones, about 82% seen once. Concerning this clone: Its antigen is not identified.

Sequenced here: PBMCs, sampled from a glioma patient whose treatment included an IDH1 peptide vaccine. This chain uses TRBV19 with TRBJ2-1; 13 bases are shared with TRBD2. The receptor's source is a man aged 40-55 years with glioma. CDR3 protein: CASSNGLAGAFNEQFF. For the CDR3, the DNA is TGTGCCAGTAGTAACGGACTAGCGGGAGCCTTCAATGAGCAGTTCTTC.